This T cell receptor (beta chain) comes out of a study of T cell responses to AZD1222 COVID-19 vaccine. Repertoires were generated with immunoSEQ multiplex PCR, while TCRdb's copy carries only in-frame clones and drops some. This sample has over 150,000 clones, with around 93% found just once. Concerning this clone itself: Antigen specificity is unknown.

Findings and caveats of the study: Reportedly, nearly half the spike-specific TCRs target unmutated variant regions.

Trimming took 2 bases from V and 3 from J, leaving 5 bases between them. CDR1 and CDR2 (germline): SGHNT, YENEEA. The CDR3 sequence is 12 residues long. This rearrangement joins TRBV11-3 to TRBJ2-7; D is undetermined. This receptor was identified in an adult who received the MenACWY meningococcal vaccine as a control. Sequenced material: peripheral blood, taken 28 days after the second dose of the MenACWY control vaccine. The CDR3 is CASSLTGYEQYF. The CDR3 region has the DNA TGTGCCAGCAGCTTAACTGGCTACGAGCAGTACTTC.